The T cell receptor beta chain described here comes from a study of human T cells and chemical hapten exposure. Study as a whole: Diphenylcyclopropenone was administered weekly to the scalp of patients throughout the roughly 25-week study. Notes on the study in general: No shift was seen in TCRs above 1 in 1000 frequency with DPC sensitization.

Time point of the sample: patch test 2, 6 weeks after DPC sensitization. Treatment here: therapeutic diphenylcyclopropenone sensitization with weekly scalp DPC. Each patch-test visit's blood sample preceded patch application. CDR1 SEHNR and CDR2 FQNEAQ come from the germline V gene (reference sequence). V was pared by 1 base and J by 2 bases, with 10 bases between. There are 15 residues in the CDR3. The study's library attached unique molecular identifiers to single cDNA molecules. TCRdb reanalysed the RACE reads using MiXCR and keeps one entry per CDR3 protein. The table lists around 80,000 distinct CDR3 sequences, 6% to 8.5% of them singletons. This clonotype was picked up many times. What it binds is unknown.

The sample was whole blood, taken in connection with sensitization to the hapten diphenylcyclopropenone (DPC). This sequence originates from a woman in her thirties with alopecia areata. Some clones in this sample may be carry-over from other donors' samples. This chain uses TRBV7-9 with TRBJ2-3; tentative D call: TRBD2 (5 bases). This CDR3 reads CASSLGIGVTDTQYF. The DNA of the CDR3 is TGTGCCAGCAGCTTAGGTATCGGGGTCACAGATACGCAGTATTTT.